This paragraph covers one T cell receptor (beta chain) sequence. What it recognizes is unknown. The data are from a study of healthy donors' naive CD4 and CD8 T cells. Study results and limitations: Most V and J genes were reportedly biased between naive CD4+ and CD8+ cells.

TCR libraries were built from 450 to 650 ng of total RNA by linear amplification. Authors' data handling: Sequencing covered 65,000 to 100,000 rearranged alpha-chain transcripts across about 5 healthy donors. TCRdb fed the reads into MiXCR, producing one record per CDR3 protein. Clone size and V and J calls follow TCRdb, not the original study. The sample shows 180,000 or so distinct CDR3 sequences, around three quarters of them seen only once. This clonotype originated in a pool of human donors in good health; the sample pools cells from several healthy donors. Input material: naive CD4+ and CD8+ T cells sorted from blood, pooled from several donors.

DNA for the CDR3: TGTGCCAGCAGTTACGACGGCACAGATACGCAGTATTTT. It encodes CASSYDGTDTQYF. The chain links TRBV6-5 to TRBJ2-3; D gene unclear. Deletions cut 2 bases from V and 1 base from J, with 4 bases between. This CDR3 is built from 13 residues. Germline assignment: CDR1 MNHEY and CDR2 SVGAGI.